This TCR beta chain derives from a study of CD8+CD57+ T cells in acquired aplastic anemia. Whoever was chosen for sequencing had shown CD8+CD57+ cell expansion by flow cytometry. Study-wide results and limits: Patients shared some 29 CD8+ CDR3 sequences with controls.

Researchers used genomic DNA as the template to profile TCR beta VDJ and CDR3. TCRdb reanalysed the reads using MiXCR and keeps one entry per CDR3 protein. The sample lists roughly 500,000 distinct CDR3 sequences, about a third seen once, with around 0.82% in the top ten. Worth noting for this clonotype: The antigen remains unidentified.

Sequenced: sorted CD4+, CD8+, or CD8+CD57+ T cells (not recorded which) from PBMCs. This receptor was taken from a human donor with aplastic anemia.

Here the CDR3 DNA reads TGTGCCAGCTCGGGGCGGCCTTCCTATGGCTACACCTTC. Amino acid sequence: CASSGRPSYGYTF. The rearrangement joins TRBV19 to TRBJ1-2, with D perhaps matching TRBD1 (5 bases). Trimming took 9 bases from V and 4 from J, leaving 15 bases between them. Germline V gene lookup returns CDR1 LNHDA and CDR2 SQIVND (reference sequence). This CDR3 is built from 13 residues.